Below, one TCR beta chain is given with its context. What it recognizes is unknown. The data belong to a study of cytomegalovirus exposure and HLA in healthy donors. Per the germline V gene, CDR1 is SGHDT and CDR2 is YYEEEE. This CDR3 is 14 amino acids long. V dropped 3 bases and J dropped 3; count of bases not matched to a gene: 3. Study findings and constraints: Previously analyzed data showed that most TCR beta V segments were productive at a frequency of about 87% or about 30%.

Both 60 Vbeta primers and 13 Jbeta primers went into the PCR. Assay: immunoSEQ multiplex PCR; the TCRdb copy retains only in-frame clones and omits some. The data contain about 96,000 clones, under 85% of them singletons. Sequencing used PBMCs. This sequence originates from a female donor in good health and CMV-seropositive. The chain is built from TRBV5-6 and TRBJ2-5, with TRBD1 matching 9 bases. The CDR3 region has the DNA TGTGCCAGCAGCTCCCGGACAGGGGAAGAGACCCAGTACTTC. Translation: CASSSRTGEETQYF.